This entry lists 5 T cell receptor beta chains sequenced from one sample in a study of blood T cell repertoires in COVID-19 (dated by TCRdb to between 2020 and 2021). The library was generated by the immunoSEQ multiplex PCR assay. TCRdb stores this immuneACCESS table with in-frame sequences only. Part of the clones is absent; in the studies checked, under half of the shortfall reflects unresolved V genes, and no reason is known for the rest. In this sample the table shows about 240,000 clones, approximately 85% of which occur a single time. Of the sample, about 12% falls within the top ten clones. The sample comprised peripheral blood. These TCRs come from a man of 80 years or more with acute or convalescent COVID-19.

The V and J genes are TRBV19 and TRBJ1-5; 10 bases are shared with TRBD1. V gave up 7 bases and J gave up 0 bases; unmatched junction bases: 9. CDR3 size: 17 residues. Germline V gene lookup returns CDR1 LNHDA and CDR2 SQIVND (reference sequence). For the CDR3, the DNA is TGTGCCAGTACTCCGGACAGGGGGGATTATAGCAATCAGCCCCAGCATTTT. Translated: CASTPDRGDYSNQPQHF.

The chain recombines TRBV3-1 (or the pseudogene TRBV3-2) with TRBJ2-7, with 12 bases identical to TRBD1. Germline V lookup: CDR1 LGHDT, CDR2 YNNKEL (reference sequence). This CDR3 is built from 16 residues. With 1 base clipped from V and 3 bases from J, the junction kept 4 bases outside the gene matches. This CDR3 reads CASSQAGTGGFYEQYF. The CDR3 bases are TGTGCCAGCAGCCAAGCGGGGACAGGGGGCTTCTACGAGCAGTACTTC.

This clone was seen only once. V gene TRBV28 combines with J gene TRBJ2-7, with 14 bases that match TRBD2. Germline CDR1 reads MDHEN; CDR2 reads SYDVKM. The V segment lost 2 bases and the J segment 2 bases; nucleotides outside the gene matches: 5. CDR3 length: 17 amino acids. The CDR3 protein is CASSLGTTSGRAYEQYF. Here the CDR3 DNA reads TGTGCCAGCAGTTTAGGAACGACTAGCGGGAGGGCCTACGAGCAGTACTTC.

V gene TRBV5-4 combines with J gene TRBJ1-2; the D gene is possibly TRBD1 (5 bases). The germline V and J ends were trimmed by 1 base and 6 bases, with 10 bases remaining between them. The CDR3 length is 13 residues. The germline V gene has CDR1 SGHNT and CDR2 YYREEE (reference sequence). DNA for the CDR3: TGTGCCAGCAGCTTGAACCAGGGCGATGGCTACACCTTC. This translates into CASSLNQGDGYTF.

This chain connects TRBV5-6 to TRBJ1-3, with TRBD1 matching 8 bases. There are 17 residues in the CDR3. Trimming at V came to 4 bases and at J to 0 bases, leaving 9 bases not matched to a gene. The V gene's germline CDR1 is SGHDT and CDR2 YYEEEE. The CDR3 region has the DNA TGTGCCAGCAGCACAGAGGGACAGGTGATCTCTGGAAACACCATATATTTT. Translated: CASSTEGQVISGNTIYF.